This record covers a single TCR beta chain. Its antigen is undetermined. The J segment lost 4 bases and the V segment lost 1 base, leaving 3 bases of the junction unmatched. Per germline, CDR1 SGHRS and CDR2 YFSETQ. CDR3 length: 14 residues. The sample is drawn from a study of TIL therapy for anti-PD-1-resistant metastatic lung cancer. Background on the study: By whole-exome sequencing, median non-synonymous tumor mutation burden was around 1.4 mutations per megabase. Findings and caveats of the study: Many TIL product clones were absent from baseline tumor, suggesting clonal contraction. Treatment-naive, never-smoker and oncogene-addicted patients were overrepresented in this highly selected cohort.

Time point in this sample: pre-treatment sample, taken before nivolumab and TIL therapy. Most excised metastases sampled were pleural nodules or supraclavicular lymph nodes. Enrollment ran from October 2017 to early 2020. The libraries were made with immunoSEQ v3. Sequenced by immunoSEQ multiplex PCR; TCRdb stores in-frame clones only, minus some. The table records tens of thousands of clones, less than 75% of them present only once. The chain employs TRBV5-1 and TRBJ2-7; 9 bases fit TRBD1. This material consisted of tumor tissue, taken at baseline. The TCR comes from a person between 25 and 80 years old with non-small cell lung cancer. The DNA of the CDR3 is TGCGCCAGCAGCTTGTGGACAGGGGAATACGAGCAGTACTTC. Encoded protein: CASSLWTGEYEQYF.